These T cell receptor beta chains were read from a single sample in a study of T cell responses to AZD1222 COVID-19 vaccine. Assay used: immunoSEQ multiplex PCR; TCRdb lists only in-frame clones, some missing. The table has approximately 180,000 clones, 90% seen once. The material was peripheral blood, obtained 28 days after the second dose of the MenACWY control vaccine. The receptors come from an adult who received the MenACWY meningococcal vaccine as a control. Both conserved end residues are part of each CDR3. The D gene is left open where the match is weak. Where a row states a size, it is once, few, many or the class of an expanded clone; other rows omit it.

D	size	V	J	CDR3	DNA
-	-	TRBV7-8	TRBJ1-5	CASSLGVDQPQHF	TGTGCCAGCAGCTTAGGGGTCGATCAGCCCCAGCATTTT
-	once	TRBV5-5	TRBJ2-1	CASSLVRYNEQFF	TGTGCCAGCAGCTTGGTTCGGTACAATGAGCAGTTCTTC
-	-	TRBV7-8	TRBJ2-7	CASSLGNEQYF	TGTGCCAGCAGCTTGGGGAACGAGCAGTACTTC
-	few	TRBV9	TRBJ1-2	CASSATVNYGYTF	TGTGCCAGCAGCGCGACAGTGAACTATGGCTACACCTTC
TRBD1	-	TRBV29-1	TRBJ2-3	CSVDAGGTDTQYF	TGCAGCGTTGACGCAGGGGGAACAGATACGCAGTATTTT
-	-	TRBV7-9	TRBJ2-2	CASSRPPDGNTGELFF	TGTGCCAGCAGCCGACCACCGGACGGGAACACCGGGGAGCTGTTTTTT
TRBD1	once	TRBV28	TRBJ1-5	CASSTEGQGAQPQHF	TGTGCCAGCAGCACCGAGGGACAGGGCGCGCAGCCCCAGCATTTT
-	-	TRBV6-5	TRBJ2-7	CASSYGTGTNEQYF	TGTGCCAGCAGTTACGGAACAGGGACCAACGAGCAGTACTTC
-	-	TRBV9	TRBJ2-2	CASSVFSRGTGELFF	TGTGCCAGCAGCGTTTTCTCCCGGGGCACCGGGGAGCTGTTTTTT
-	-	TRBV27	TRBJ2-7	CASSFTPDRYEQYF	TGTGCCAGCAGTTTTACCCCTGACCGTTACGAGCAGTACTTC
-	-	TRBV28	TRBJ1-2	CASSLGRRHTF	TGTGCCAGCAGTTTAGGCCGCCGTCACACCTTC
TRBD1	-	TRBV27	TRBJ1-2	CASTGTGSRYGYTF	TGTGCCAGCACTGGGACAGGGTCTAGGTATGGCTACACCTTC
-	-	TRBV21-1	TRBJ2-3	CASSKWGGRAADTQYF	TGTGCCAGCAGCAAGTGGGGCGGGAGGGCCGCAGATACGCAGTATTTT
TRBD1	-	TRBV24-1	TRBJ2-5	CATSDPGTGDETQYF	TGTGCCACCAGTGACCCCGGGACAGGGGACGAGACCCAGTACTTC
TRBD1	-	TRBV4-3	TRBJ1-2	CASSQDPGGHYGYTF	TGCGCCAGCAGCCAAGATCCAGGGGGCCACTATGGCTACACCTTC
-	-	TRBV28	TRBJ1-6	CASSSSNSPLHF	TGTGCCAGCAGTTCGTCCAATTCACCCCTCCACTTT
-	few	TRBV9	TRBJ1-1	CASSPIGADTEAFF	TGTGCCAGCAGCCCCATAGGGGCGGACACTGAAGCTTTCTTT
-	-	TRBV28	TRBJ1-2	CASSFPGSLANYGYTF	TGTGCCAGCAGTTTCCCGGGCTCTCTAGCTAACTATGGCTACACCTTC
-	few	TRBV28	TRBJ2-3	CASGGVAGDTQYF	TGTGCCAGCGGCGGGGTAGCCGGGGATACGCAGTATTTT
-	-	TRBV6-1	TRBJ2-3	CASSDREGVKSSTDTQYF	TGTGCCAGCAGTGACCGCGAGGGGGTTAAGTCTAGCACAGATACGCAGTATTTT
-	-	TRBV7-9	TRBJ2-2	CASSLSQGRGTGELFF	TGTGCCAGCAGCCTATCCCAGGGACGGGGAACCGGGGAGCTGTTTTTT
-	-	TRBV3-1/TRBV3-2	TRBJ1-4	CASSQEGVGEKLFF	TGTGCCAGCAGCCAGGAAGGGGTGGGAGAAAAACTGTTTTTT
-	-	TRBV7-2	TRBJ1-2	CASSLVVGGYTF	TGTGCCAGCAGCTTAGTAGTAGGTGGCTACACCTTC
-	-	TRBV19	TRBJ2-5	CASSTGVRETQYF	TGTGCCAGTAGTACAGGGGTCCGAGAGACCCAGTACTTC
-	-	TRBV7-6	TRBJ1-5	CASSLRGSQPQHF	TGTGCCAGCAGCTTACGGGGGAGTCAGCCCCAGCATTTT
TRBD1	once	TRBV2	TRBJ2-5	CASTRTGQGPETQYF	TGTGCCAGCACTAGAACTGGACAGGGCCCAGAGACCCAGTACTTC
TRBD2	-	TRBV6-5	TRBJ2-2	CASSYVGTSGSGELFF	TGTGCCAGCAGTTATGTAGGGACTAGCGGGTCGGGGGAGCTGTTTTTT
-	once	TRBV6-2/TRBV6-3	TRBJ1-2	CASSLRDTYGYTF	TGTGCCAGCAGTCTCCGGGACACCTATGGCTACACCTTC
TRBD2	-	TRBV19	TRBJ2-1	CASSIGLAGPFEFF	TGTGCCAGTAGTATAGGGCTAGCGGGACCCTTTGAGTTCTTC